Given below is one T cell receptor beta chain in context. CDR1 is LNHDA and CDR2 is SQIVND in the germline V gene (reference sequence). The V end lost 3 bases, the J end lost 9 bases, and 14 bases lay between the germline ends. CDR3 length equals 13 residues. In the source study's methods: The assay estimated nucleated cells by amplifying reference gene primers. TCRdb keeps only in-frame clones here, not all; method: immunoSEQ multiplex PCR. V and J calls and clone size are those listed in that table; D and trimming were worked out from the DNA. The repertoire has approximately 150,000 clones, about nine tenths of them found once; the top ten carry 3.5% to 4.5%. The record originates from a study of blood T cell repertoires in COVID-19. Study details: Some COVID-19 samples were acute and others convalescent; all came from the United States, Italy and Spain.

The V gene is TRBV19, the J gene TRBJ1-1; no clear D. Specimen: peripheral blood. The receptor comes from a woman between 65 and 79 years old with acute or convalescent COVID-19. CDR3 amino acids: CASSIFSGAKAFF. The DNA for the CDR3 is TGTGCCAGTAGTATTTTCTCGGGAGCCAAAGCTTTCTTT.